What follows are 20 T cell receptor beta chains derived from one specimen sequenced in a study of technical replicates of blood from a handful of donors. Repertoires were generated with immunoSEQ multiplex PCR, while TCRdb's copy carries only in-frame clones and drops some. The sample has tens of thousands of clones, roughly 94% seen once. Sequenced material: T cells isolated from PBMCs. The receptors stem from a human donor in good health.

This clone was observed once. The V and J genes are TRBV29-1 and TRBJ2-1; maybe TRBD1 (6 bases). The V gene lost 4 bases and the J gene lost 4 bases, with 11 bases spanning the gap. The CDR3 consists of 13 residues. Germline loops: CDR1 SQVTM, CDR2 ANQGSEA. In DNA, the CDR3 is TGCAGCGTTGCACAGGGATCTTACAATGAGCAGTTCTTC. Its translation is CSVAQGSYNEQFF.

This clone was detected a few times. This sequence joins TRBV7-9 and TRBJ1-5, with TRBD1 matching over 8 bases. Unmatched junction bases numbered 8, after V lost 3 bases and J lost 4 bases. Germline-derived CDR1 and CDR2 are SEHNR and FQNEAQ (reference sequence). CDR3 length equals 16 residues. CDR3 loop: CASSFWPGTGNQPQHF. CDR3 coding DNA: TGTGCCAGCAGCTTCTGGCCCGGGACAGGTAATCAGCCCCAGCATTTT.

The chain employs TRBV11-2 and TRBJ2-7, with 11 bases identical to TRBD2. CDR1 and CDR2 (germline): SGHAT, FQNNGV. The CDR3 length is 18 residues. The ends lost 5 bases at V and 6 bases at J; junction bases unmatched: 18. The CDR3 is CASSAHRGLAGGPVEQYF. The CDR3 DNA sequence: TGTGCCAGCAGCGCCCATCGGGGTTTAGCGGGAGGGCCGGTCGAGCAGTACTTC.

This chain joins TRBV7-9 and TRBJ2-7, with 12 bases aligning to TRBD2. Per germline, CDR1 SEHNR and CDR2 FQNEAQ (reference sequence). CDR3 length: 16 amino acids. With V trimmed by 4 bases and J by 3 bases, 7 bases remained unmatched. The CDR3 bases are TGTGCCAGCAGCTGGTTGACTAGCGGGGGTTTCTACGAGCAGTACTTC. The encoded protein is CASSWLTSGGFYEQYF.

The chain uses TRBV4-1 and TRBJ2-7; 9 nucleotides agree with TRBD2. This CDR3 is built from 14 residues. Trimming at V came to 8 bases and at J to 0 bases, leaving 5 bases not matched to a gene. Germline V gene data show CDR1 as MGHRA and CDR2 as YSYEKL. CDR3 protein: CASGRTSDSYEQYF. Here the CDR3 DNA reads TGCGCCAGCGGGAGGACTAGCGACTCCTACGAGCAGTACTTC.

CDR3 bases: TGTGCCAGCAGCCCCACCGCGGGGGACCGCCAAGAGACCCAGTACTTC. Its protein is CASSPTAGDRQETQYF. The chain has TRBV7-9 and TRBJ2-5; TRBD2 agrees at 7 bases. The CDR3 length is 16 residues. Trimming at V came to 5 bases and at J to 1 base, leaving 10 bases not matched to a gene. Germline CDR1 is SEHNR and CDR2 is FQNEAQ (reference sequence).

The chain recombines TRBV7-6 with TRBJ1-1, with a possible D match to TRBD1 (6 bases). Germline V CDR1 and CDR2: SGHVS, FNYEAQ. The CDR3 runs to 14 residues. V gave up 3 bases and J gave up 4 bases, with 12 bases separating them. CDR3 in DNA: TGTGCCAGCAGCTTGGACAGTGCGGGCACTGAAGCTTTCTTT. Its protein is CASSLDSAGTEAFF.

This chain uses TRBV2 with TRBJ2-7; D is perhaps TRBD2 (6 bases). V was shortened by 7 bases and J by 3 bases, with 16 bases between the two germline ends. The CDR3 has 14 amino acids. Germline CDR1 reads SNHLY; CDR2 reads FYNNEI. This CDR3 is CASILWDWVYEQYF. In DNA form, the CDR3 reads TGTGCCAGCATTCTCTGGGACTGGGTCTACGAGCAGTACTTC.

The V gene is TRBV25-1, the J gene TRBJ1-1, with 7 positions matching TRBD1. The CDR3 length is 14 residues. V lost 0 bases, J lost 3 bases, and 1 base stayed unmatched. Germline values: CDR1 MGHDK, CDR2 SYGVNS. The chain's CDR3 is CASSEYTGDTEAFF. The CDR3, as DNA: TGTGCCAGCAGTGAATATACAGGGGACACTGAAGCTTTCTTT.

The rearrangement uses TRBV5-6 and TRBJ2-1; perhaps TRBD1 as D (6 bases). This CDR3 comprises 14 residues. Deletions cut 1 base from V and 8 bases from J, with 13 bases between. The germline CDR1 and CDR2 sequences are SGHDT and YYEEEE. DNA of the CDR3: TGTGCCAGCAGCTTGTACAGGGATCTCTATGAGCAGTTCTTC. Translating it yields CASSLYRDLYEQFF. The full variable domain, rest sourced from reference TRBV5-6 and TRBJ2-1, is DAGVTQSPTHLIKTRGQQVTLRCSPKSGHDTVSWYQQALGQGPQFIFQYYEEEERQRGNFPDRFSGHQFPNYSSELNVNALLLGDSALYLCASSLYRDLYEQFFGPGTRLTVL.

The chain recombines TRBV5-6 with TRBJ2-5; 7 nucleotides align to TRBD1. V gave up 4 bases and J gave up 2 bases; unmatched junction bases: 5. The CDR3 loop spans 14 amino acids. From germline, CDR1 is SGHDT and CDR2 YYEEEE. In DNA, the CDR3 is TGTGCCAGCAGCGAGGGACAGCCACAAGAGACCCAGTACTTC. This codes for CASSEGQPQETQYF.

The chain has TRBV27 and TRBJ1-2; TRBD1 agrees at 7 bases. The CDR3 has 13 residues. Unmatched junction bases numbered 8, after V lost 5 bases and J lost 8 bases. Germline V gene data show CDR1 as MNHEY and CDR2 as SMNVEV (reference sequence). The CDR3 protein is CASSLTGAEGYTF. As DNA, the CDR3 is TGTGCCAGCAGTCTCACAGGGGCGGAAGGCTACACCTTC.

The CDR3 protein is CASSPTGLEEQYF. The CDR3 region has the DNA TGTGCCAGCTCACCAACAGGGCTGGAAGAGCAGTACTTC. The V call is TRBV18, the J call TRBJ2-7; a possible D gene is TRBD1 (6 bases). The CDR3 has 13 residues. Germline V gives CDR1 KGHSH, CDR2 LQKENI. Between the trimmed V and J ends, which lost 2 bases and 7 bases, there was a span of 12 bases. The variable domain in full, completed from reference TRBV18 and TRBJ2-7, reads NAGVMQNPRHLVRRRGQEARLRCSPMKGHSHVYWYRQLPEEGLKFMVYLQKENIIDESGMPKERFSAEFPKEGPSILRIQQVVRGDSAAYFCASSPTGLEEQYFGPGTRLTVT.

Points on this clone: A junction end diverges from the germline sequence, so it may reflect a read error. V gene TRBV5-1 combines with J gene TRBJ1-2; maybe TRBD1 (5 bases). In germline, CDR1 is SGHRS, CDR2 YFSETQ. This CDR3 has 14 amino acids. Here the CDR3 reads CASSLEWADKAYVF. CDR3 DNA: TGCGCCAGCAGCTTGGAATGGGCGGACAAGGCTTACGTCTTC.

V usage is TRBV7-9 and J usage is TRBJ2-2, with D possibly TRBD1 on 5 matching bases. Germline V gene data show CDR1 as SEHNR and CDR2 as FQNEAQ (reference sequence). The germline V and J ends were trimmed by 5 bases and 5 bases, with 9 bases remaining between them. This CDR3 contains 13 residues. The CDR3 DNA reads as TGTGCCAGCAGCACCCCAGGGACCGGGGAGCTGTTTTTT. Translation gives CASSTPGTGELFF.

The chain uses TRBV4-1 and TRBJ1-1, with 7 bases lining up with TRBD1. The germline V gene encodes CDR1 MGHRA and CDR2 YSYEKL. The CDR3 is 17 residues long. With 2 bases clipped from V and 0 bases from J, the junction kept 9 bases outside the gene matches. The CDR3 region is CASSQPPTGRMNTEAFF. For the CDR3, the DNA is TGCGCCAGCAGCCAACCCCCGACAGGGAGGATGAACACTGAAGCTTTCTTT.

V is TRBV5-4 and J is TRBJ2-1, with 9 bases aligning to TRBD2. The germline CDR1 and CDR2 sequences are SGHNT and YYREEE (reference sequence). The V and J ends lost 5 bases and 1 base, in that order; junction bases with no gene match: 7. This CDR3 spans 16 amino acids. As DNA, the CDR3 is TGTGCCAGCAGTATACTACTAGCGGGTTCCTACAATGAGCAGTTCTTC. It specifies CASSILLAGSYNEQFF.

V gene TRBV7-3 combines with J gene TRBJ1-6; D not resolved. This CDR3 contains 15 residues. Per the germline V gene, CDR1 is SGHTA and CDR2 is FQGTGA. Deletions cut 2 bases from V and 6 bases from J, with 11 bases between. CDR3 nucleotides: TGTGCCAGCAGCTTACTGCCTAACCTTAATTCACCCCTCCACTTT. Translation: CASSLLPNLNSPLHF.

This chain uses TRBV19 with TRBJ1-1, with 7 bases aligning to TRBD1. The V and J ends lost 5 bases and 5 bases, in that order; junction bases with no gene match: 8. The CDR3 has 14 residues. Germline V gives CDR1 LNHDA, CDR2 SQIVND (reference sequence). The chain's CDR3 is CASSPQGTRTEAFF. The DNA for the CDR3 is TGTGCCAGTAGTCCACAGGGGACTCGGACTGAAGCTTTCTTT.

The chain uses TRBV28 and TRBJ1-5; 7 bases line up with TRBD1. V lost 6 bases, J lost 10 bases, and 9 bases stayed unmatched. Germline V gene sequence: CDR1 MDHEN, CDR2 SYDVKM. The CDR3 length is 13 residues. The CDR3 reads CASSRTGVRPQHF. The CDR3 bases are TGTGCCAGCAGCCGGACAGGCGTTCGACCCCAGCATTTT.